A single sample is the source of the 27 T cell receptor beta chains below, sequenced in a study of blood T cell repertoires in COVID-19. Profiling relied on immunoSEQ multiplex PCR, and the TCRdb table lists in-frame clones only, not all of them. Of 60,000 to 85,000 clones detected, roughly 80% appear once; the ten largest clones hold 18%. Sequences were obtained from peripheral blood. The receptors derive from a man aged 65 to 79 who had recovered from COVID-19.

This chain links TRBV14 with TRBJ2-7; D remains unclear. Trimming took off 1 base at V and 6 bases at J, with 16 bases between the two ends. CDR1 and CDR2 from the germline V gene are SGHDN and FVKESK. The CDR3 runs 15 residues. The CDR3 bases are TGTGCCAGCAGCCAAGGTTATTCGAGAACGGGCGAGCAGTACTTC. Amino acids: CASSQGYSRTGEQYF. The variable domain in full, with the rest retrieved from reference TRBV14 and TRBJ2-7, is EAGVTQFPSHSVIEKGQTVTLRCDPISGHDNLYWYRRVMGKEIKFLLHFVKESKQDESGMPNNRFLAERTGGTYSTLKVQPAELEDSGVYFCASSQGYSRTGEQYFGPGTRLTVT.

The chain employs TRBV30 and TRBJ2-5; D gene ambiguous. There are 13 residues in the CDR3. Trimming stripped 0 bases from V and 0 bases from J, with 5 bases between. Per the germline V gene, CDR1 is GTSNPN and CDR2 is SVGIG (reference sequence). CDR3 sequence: CAWSVRDQETQYF. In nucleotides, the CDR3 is TGTGCCTGGAGTGTACGGGACCAAGAGACCCAGTACTTC.

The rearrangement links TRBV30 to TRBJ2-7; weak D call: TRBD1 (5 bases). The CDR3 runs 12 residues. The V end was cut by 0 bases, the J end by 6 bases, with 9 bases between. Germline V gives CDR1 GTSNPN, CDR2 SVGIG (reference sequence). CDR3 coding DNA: TGTGCCTGGAGTGTAGCAGGGATCGAGCAGTACTTC. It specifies CAWSVAGIEQYF.

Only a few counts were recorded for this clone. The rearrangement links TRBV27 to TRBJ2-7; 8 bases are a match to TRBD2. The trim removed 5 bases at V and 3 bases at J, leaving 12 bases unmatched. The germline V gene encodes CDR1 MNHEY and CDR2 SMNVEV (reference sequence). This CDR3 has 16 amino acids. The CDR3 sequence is CASSPAGREGDYEQYF. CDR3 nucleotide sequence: TGTGCCAGCAGTCCCGCCGGACGGGAGGGGGACTACGAGCAGTACTTC.

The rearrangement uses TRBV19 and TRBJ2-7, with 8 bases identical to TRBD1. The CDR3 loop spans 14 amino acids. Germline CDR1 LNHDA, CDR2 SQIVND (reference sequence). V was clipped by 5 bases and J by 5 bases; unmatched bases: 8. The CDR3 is CASSPRQGFDEQYF. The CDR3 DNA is TGTGCCAGTAGTCCCCGACAGGGGTTCGACGAGCAGTACTTC.

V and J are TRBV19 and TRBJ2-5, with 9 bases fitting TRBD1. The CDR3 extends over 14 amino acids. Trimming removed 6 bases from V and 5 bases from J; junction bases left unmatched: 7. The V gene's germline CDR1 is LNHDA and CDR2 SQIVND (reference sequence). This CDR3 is CASSRTGAGETQYF. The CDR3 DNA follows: TGTGCCAGTAGCCGGACAGGGGCGGGGGAGACCCAGTACTTC.

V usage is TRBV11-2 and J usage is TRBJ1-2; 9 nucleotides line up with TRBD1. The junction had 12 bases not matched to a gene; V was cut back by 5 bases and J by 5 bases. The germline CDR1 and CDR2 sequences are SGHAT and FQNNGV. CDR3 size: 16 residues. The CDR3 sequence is CASSRLVRDREYGYTF. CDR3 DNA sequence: TGTGCCAGCAGCCGATTAGTCCGGGACAGGGAATATGGCTACACCTTC.

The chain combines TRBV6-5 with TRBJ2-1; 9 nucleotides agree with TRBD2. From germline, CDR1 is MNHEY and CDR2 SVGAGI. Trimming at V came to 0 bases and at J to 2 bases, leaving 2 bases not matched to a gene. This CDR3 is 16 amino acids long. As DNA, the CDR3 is TGTGCCAGCAGTTACTCTGGCGGGAGGGCCTACAATGAGCAGTTCTTC. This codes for CASSYSGGRAYNEQFF.

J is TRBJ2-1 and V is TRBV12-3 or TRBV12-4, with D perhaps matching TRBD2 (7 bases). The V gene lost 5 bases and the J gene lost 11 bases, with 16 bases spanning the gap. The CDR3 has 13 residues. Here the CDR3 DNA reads TGTGCCAGCAGTAACACGGGGGGCCAAAAGCAGTTCTTC. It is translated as CASSNTGGQKQFF.

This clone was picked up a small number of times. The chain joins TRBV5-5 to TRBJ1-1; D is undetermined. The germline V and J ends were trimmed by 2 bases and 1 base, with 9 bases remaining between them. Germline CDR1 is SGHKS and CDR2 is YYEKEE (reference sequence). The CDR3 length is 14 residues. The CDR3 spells CASSFEPSNTEAFF. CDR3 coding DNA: TGTGCCAGCAGCTTTGAGCCGTCGAACACTGAAGCTTTCTTT.

CDR3 protein: CASYGLNEQFF. CDR3 in DNA: TGTGCCAGTTATGGACTAAATGAGCAGTTCTTC. The chain combines TRBV19 with TRBJ2-1; D is perhaps TRBD2 (6 bases). The CDR3 runs to 11 residues. Germline values: CDR1 LNHDA, CDR2 SQIVND (reference sequence). The V gene lost 8 bases and the J gene lost 7 bases, with 9 bases spanning the gap.

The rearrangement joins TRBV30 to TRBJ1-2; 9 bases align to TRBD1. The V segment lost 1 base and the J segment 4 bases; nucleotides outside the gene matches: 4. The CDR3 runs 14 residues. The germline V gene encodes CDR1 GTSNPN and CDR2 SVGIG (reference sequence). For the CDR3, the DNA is TGTGCCTGGAGTGGGACAGGGGAGGTCTATGGCTACACCTTC. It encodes CAWSGTGEVYGYTF.

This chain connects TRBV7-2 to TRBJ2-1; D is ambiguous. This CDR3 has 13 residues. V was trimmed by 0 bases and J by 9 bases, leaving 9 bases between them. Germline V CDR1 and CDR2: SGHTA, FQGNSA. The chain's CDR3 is CASSLARLSEQFF. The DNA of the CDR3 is TGTGCCAGCAGCTTAGCCCGGTTAAGTGAGCAGTTCTTC. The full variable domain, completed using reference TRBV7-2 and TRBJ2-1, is GAGVSQSPSNKVTEKGKDVELRCDPISGHTALYWYRQSLGQGLEFLIYFQGNSAPDKSGLPSDRFSAERTGGSVSTLTIQRTQQEDSAVYLCASSLARLSEQFFGPGTRLTVL.

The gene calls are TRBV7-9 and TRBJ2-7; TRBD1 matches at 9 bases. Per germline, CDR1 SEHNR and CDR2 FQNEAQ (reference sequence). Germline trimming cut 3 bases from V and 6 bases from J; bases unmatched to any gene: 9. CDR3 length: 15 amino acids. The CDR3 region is CASSLERQGGSEQYF. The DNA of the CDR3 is TGTGCCAGCAGCTTGGAGAGACAGGGGGGATCCGAGCAGTACTTC.

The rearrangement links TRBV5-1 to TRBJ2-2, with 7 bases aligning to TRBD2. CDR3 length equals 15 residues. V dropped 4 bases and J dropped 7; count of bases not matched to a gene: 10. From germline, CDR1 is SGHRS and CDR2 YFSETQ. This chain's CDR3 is CASSLGTSVNGELFF. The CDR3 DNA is TGCGCCAGCAGCCTGGGAACTAGCGTAAACGGGGAGCTGTTTTTT.

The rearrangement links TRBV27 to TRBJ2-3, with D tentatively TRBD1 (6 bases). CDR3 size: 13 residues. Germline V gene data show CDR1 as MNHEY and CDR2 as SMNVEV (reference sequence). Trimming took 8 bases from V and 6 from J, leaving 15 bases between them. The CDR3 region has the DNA TGTGCCAGCCGACGACAGGTTTCGGATACGCAGTATTTT. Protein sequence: CASRRQVSDTQYF.

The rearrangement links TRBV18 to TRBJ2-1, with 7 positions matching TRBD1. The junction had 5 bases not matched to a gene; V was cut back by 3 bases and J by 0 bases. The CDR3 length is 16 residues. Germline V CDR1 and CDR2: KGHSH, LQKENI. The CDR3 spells CASSPLTGSSYNEQFF. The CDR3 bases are TGTGCCAGCTCACCGTTGACAGGGAGCTCCTACAATGAGCAGTTCTTC.

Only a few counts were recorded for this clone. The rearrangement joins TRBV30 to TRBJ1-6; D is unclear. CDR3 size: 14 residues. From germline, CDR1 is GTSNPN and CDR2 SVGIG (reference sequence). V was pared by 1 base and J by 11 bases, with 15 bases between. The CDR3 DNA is TGTGCCTGGAGTGCAACGGGGATCTTCGCACCCCTCCACTTT. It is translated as CAWSATGIFAPLHF. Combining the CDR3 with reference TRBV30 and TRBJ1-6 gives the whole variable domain SQTIHQWPATLVQPVGSPLSLECTVEGTSNPNLYWYRQAAGRGLQLLFYSVGIGQISSEVPQNLSASRPQDRQFILSSKKLLLSDSGFYLCAWSATGIFAPLHFGNGTRLTVT.

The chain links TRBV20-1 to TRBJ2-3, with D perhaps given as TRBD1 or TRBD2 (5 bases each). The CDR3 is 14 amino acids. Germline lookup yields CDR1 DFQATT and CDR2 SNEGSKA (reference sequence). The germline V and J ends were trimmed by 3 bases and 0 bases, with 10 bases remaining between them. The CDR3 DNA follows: TGCAGTGCTAGTGGGGGAGAAAGCACAGATACGCAGTATTTT. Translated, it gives CSASGGESTDTQYF.

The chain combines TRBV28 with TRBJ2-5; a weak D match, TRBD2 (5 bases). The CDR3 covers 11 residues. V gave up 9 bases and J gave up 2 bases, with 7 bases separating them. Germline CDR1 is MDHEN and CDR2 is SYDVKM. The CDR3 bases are TGTGCCAGTGGACTGCAAGAGACCCAGTACTTC. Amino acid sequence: CASGLQETQYF. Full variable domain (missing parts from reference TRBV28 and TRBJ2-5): DVKVTQSSRYLVKRTGEKVFLECVQDMDHENMFWYRQDPGLGLRLIYFSYDVKMKEKGDIPEGYSVSREKKERFSLILESASTNQTSMYLCASGLQETQYFGPGTRLLVL.

CDR3 loop: CSVDPGNNEQFF. The CDR3 bases are TGCAGCGTTGATCCAGGGAACAATGAGCAGTTCTTC. The V gene is TRBV29-1, the J gene TRBJ2-1; weak D call: TRBD1 (5 bases). This CDR3 contains 12 residues. V was pared by 3 bases and J by 5 bases, with 8 bases between. Germline V gives CDR1 SQVTM, CDR2 ANQGSEA.

CDR3 sequence: CASSSDSSGANVLTF. The CDR3 coding sequence is TGTGCCAGCAGCTCAGACAGCTCTGGGGCCAACGTCCTGACTTTC. This chain links TRBV7-9 with TRBJ2-6; D may be TRBD1 (5 bases). Germline lookup yields CDR1 SEHNR and CDR2 FQNEAQ (reference sequence). V lost 4 bases, J lost 0 bases, and 7 bases lay in between. CDR3 length: 15 amino acids.

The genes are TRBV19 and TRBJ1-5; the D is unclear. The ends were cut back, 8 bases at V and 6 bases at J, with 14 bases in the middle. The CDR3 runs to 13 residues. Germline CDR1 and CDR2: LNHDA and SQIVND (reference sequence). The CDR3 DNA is TGTGCCAGTGGGTCGGGAGATGGTCAGCCCCAGCATTTT. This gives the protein CASGSGDGQPQHF.

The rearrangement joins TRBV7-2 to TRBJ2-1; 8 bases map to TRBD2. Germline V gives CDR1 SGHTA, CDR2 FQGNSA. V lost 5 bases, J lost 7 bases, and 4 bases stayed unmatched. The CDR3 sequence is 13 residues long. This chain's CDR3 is CASSEGTRNEQFF. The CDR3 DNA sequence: TGTGCCAGCAGCGAGGGGACTAGGAATGAGCAGTTCTTC. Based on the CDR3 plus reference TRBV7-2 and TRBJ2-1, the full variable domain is GAGVSQSPSNKVTEKGKDVELRCDPISGHTALYWYRQSLGQGLEFLIYFQGNSAPDKSGLPSDRFSAERTGGSVSTLTIQRTQQEDSAVYLCASSEGTRNEQFFGPGTRLTVL.

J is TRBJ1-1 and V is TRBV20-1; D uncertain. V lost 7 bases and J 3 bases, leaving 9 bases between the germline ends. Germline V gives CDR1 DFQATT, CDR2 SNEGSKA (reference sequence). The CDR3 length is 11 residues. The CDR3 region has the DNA TGCAGTGTAGTGCCCTACACTGAAGCTTTCTTT. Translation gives CSVVPYTEAFF.

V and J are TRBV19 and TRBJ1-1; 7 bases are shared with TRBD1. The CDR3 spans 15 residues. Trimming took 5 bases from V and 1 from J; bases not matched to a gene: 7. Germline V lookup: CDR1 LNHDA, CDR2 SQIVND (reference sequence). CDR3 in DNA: TGTGCCAGTAGTGCCCGGACAGGACAGAACACTGAAGCTTTCTTT. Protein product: CASSARTGQNTEAFF. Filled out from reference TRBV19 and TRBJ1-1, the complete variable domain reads DGGITQSPKYLFRKEGQNVTLSCEQNLNHDAMYWYRQDPGQGLRLIYYSQIVNDFQKGDIAEGYSVSREKKESFPLTVTSAQKNPTAFYLCASSARTGQNTEAFFGQGTRLTVV.

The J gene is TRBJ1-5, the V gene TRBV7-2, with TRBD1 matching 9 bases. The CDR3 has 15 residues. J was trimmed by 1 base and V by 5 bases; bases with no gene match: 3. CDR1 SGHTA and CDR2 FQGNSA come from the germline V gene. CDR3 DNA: TGTGCCAGCAGCCCAGACAGGGGGAGCAATCAGCCCCAGCATTTT. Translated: CASSPDRGSNQPQHF.